The rows below give T cell receptor beta chains drawn from one sample of a study of T cell responses to AZD1222 COVID-19 vaccine. TCRdb keeps only in-frame clones here, not all; method: immunoSEQ multiplex PCR. In the table there are 55,000 to 60,000 clones, approximately 85% of which are singletons. The specimen was peripheral blood, collected on day 0 of MenACWY control vaccination. The receptors were gathered from an adult in good health. Both conserved end residues are part of each CDR3. Each record gives: V gene, clone size, D gene, J gene, CDR3 protein, CDR3 DNA. A D gene is named only where the DNA matches it firmly. The size entry is marked missing in some rows and otherwise reads once, few, many or a size class.

v_call: TRBV5-1; clone_size: .; d_call: .; j_call: TRBJ2-7; cdr3_aa: CASSDPGQILNEQYF; cdr3_nt: TGCGCCAGCAGCGATCCGGGACAAATTCTCAACGAGCAGTACTTC
v_call: TRBV7-9; clone_size: .; d_call: TRBD2; j_call: TRBJ2-7; cdr3_aa: CASSFGGTEQYF; cdr3_nt: TGTGCCAGCAGCTTCGGGGGGACTGAGCAGTACTTC
v_call: TRBV9; clone_size: .; d_call: TRBD2; j_call: TRBJ2-2; cdr3_aa: CASSSAGLALGELFF; cdr3_nt: TGTGCCAGCAGCTCAGCGGGACTAGCGCTCGGGGAGCTGTTTTTT
v_call: TRBV7-9; clone_size: .; d_call: .; j_call: TRBJ2-2; cdr3_aa: CAGIYRVSGELFF; cdr3_nt: TGTGCCGGAATCTACAGGGTTTCCGGGGAGCTGTTTTTT
v_call: TRBV18; clone_size: .; d_call: TRBD1; j_call: TRBJ2-7; cdr3_aa: CASSSTGTGLSEQYF; cdr3_nt: TGTGCCAGCTCAAGTACCGGGACAGGGTTGAGTGAGCAGTACTTC
v_call: TRBV7-8; clone_size: once; d_call: TRBD2; j_call: TRBJ2-1; cdr3_aa: CASSPLAGFNEQFF; cdr3_nt: TGTGCCAGCAGCCCCCTAGCGGGGTTCAATGAGCAGTTCTTC
v_call: TRBV4-2; clone_size: few; d_call: .; j_call: TRBJ2-5; cdr3_aa: CASSQEMGAETQYF; cdr3_nt: TGTGCCAGCAGCCAAGAAATGGGGGCAGAGACCCAGTACTTC
v_call: TRBV5-1; clone_size: .; d_call: TRBD1; j_call: TRBJ1-2; cdr3_aa: CASGQEQGDYGYTF; cdr3_nt: TGCGCCAGCGGACAGGAACAGGGAGACTATGGCTACACCTTC
v_call: TRBV27; clone_size: once; d_call: TRBD1; j_call: TRBJ1-1; cdr3_aa: CASSLLRDRLNTEAFF; cdr3_nt: TGTGCCAGCAGTCTCCTCCGGGACAGGTTGAACACTGAAGCTTTCTTT
v_call: TRBV7-8; clone_size: .; d_call: TRBD2; j_call: TRBJ2-7; cdr3_aa: CASSLAPGGSYEQYF; cdr3_nt: TGTGCCAGCAGCTTAGCGCCCGGGGGGAGCTACGAGCAGTACTTC
v_call: TRBV6-5; clone_size: .; d_call: TRBD1; j_call: TRBJ2-3; cdr3_aa: CASSRTGIGTDTQYF; cdr3_nt: TGTGCCAGCAGTCGGACAGGGATAGGCACAGATACGCAGTATTTT
v_call: TRBV30; clone_size: once; d_call: .; j_call: TRBJ1-1; cdr3_aa: CAWSVPPVDTEAFF; cdr3_nt: TGTGCCTGGAGTGTACCCCCGGTGGACACTGAAGCTTTCTTT
v_call: TRBV5-6; clone_size: .; d_call: .; j_call: TRBJ2-7; cdr3_aa: CASSLKGAAYEQYF; cdr3_nt: TGTGCCAGCAGCTTGAAAGGGGCTGCCTACGAGCAGTACTTC
v_call: TRBV3-1/TRBV3-2; clone_size: .; d_call: .; j_call: TRBJ1-2; cdr3_aa: CASSPGGGVRGDGYTF; cdr3_nt: TGTGCCAGCAGCCCCGGTGGGGGCGTACGGGGGGATGGCTACACCTTC
v_call: TRBV5-1; clone_size: .; d_call: .; j_call: TRBJ2-3; cdr3_aa: CASSLVFSGATSTDTQYF; cdr3_nt: TGCGCCAGCAGCTTGGTCTTCTCGGGAGCAACTAGCACAGATACGCAGTATTTT
v_call: TRBV28; clone_size: .; d_call: TRBD2; j_call: TRBJ2-5; cdr3_aa: CASSLRPSGRRLQETQYF; cdr3_nt: TGTGCCAGCAGCCTGCGGCCTAGCGGGAGGCGCCTTCAAGAGACCCAGTACTTC
v_call: TRBV6-5; clone_size: .; d_call: TRBD1; j_call: TRBJ1-1; cdr3_aa: CASSRQGGNTEAFF; cdr3_nt: TGTGCCAGCAGTCGACAGGGCGGGAACACTGAAGCTTTCTTT
v_call: TRBV9; clone_size: .; d_call: .; j_call: TRBJ2-7; cdr3_aa: CASSVDVGATYEQYF; cdr3_nt: TGTGCCAGCAGCGTAGATGTGGGAGCGACCTACGAGCAGTACTTC
v_call: TRBV29-1; clone_size: .; d_call: TRBD2; j_call: TRBJ2-7; cdr3_aa: CSVSRGRAAEQYF; cdr3_nt: TGCAGCGTTTCACGCGGGAGGGCTGCCGAGCAGTACTTC
v_call: TRBV2; clone_size: .; d_call: .; j_call: TRBJ2-1; cdr3_aa: CASRYGTIEQFF; cdr3_nt: TGTGCCAGCAGATACGGGACAATTGAGCAGTTCTTC
v_call: TRBV28; clone_size: .; d_call: .; j_call: TRBJ2-2; cdr3_aa: CASSFWTETGELFF; cdr3_nt: TGTGCCAGCAGTTTCTGGACAGAAACCGGGGAGCTGTTTTTT
v_call: TRBV7-2; clone_size: .; d_call: .; j_call: TRBJ1-3; cdr3_aa: CASSLVLGGPGNTIYF; cdr3_nt: TGTGCCAGCAGCTTAGTCCTAGGGGGGCCTGGAAACACCATATATTTT
v_call: TRBV6-5; clone_size: .; d_call: .; j_call: TRBJ1-4; cdr3_aa: CASSYSGTAEKLFF; cdr3_nt: TGTGCCAGCAGTTACTCAGGGACGGCTGAAAAACTGTTTTTT
v_call: TRBV6-2/TRBV6-3; clone_size: .; d_call: .; j_call: TRBJ1-5; cdr3_aa: CASSRGRRGTNQPQHF; cdr3_nt: TGTGCCAGCAGTCGCGGTCGACGGGGGACCAATCAGCCCCAGCATTTT
v_call: TRBV28; clone_size: .; d_call: TRBD1; j_call: TRBJ1-5; cdr3_aa: CASGSLQGGGNQPQHF; cdr3_nt: TGTGCCAGCGGAAGCTTACAGGGGGGCGGCAATCAGCCCCAGCATTTT
v_call: TRBV7-9; clone_size: .; d_call: .; j_call: TRBJ2-5; cdr3_aa: CASSPVLGPMIQYF; cdr3_nt: TGTGCCAGCAGCCCCGTTTTGGGCCCGATGATACAGTACTTC
v_call: TRBV28; clone_size: .; d_call: .; j_call: TRBJ1-3; cdr3_aa: CASSYLVGVSGNTIYF; cdr3_nt: TGTGCCAGCAGTTATTTGGTAGGGGTCTCTGGAAACACCATATATTTT
v_call: TRBV6-5; clone_size: .; d_call: .; j_call: TRBJ2-3; cdr3_aa: CASSLGRPGDTQYF; cdr3_nt: TGTGCCAGCAGTTTAGGGAGGCCCGGAGATACGCAGTATTTT
v_call: TRBV18; clone_size: .; d_call: TRBD2; j_call: TRBJ2-3; cdr3_aa: CASSPGRGGTDTQYF; cdr3_nt: TGTGCCAGCTCACCGGGACGGGGGGGCACAGATACGCAGTATTTT
v_call: TRBV7-2; clone_size: .; d_call: .; j_call: TRBJ1-3; cdr3_aa: CASSPDPGSTIYF; cdr3_nt: TGTGCCAGCAGCCCGGACCCGGGGAGCACCATATATTTT
v_call: TRBV30; clone_size: few; d_call: .; j_call: TRBJ1-1; cdr3_aa: CAWSVGNFAEAFF; cdr3_nt: TGTGCCTGGAGTGTGGGGAATTTCGCTGAAGCTTTCTTT
v_call: TRBV19; clone_size: .; d_call: TRBD2; j_call: TRBJ2-3; cdr3_aa: CASNGGSNTDTQYF; cdr3_nt: TGTGCCAGTAATGGCGGGAGTAACACAGATACGCAGTATTTT
v_call: TRBV4-2; clone_size: .; d_call: TRBD2; j_call: TRBJ2-5; cdr3_aa: CASSRTPGLAGETQYF; cdr3_nt: TGTGCCAGCAGCCGCACCCCCGGACTAGCTGGAGAGACCCAGTACTTC
v_call: TRBV5-1; clone_size: .; d_call: TRBD1; j_call: TRBJ1-1; cdr3_aa: CASSPGTANTEAFF; cdr3_nt: TGCGCCAGCAGCCCGGGGACAGCGAACACTGAAGCTTTCTTT
v_call: TRBV12-3/TRBV12-4; clone_size: .; d_call: TRBD1; j_call: TRBJ2-7; cdr3_aa: CASSLAQGGEQYF; cdr3_nt: TGTGCCAGCAGTTTAGCACAGGGGGGCGAGCAGTACTTC
v_call: TRBV6-2/TRBV6-3; clone_size: .; d_call: .; j_call: TRBJ1-1; cdr3_aa: CASSYRPGTEAFF; cdr3_nt: TGTGCCAGCAGTTACAGACCCGGCACTGAAGCTTTCTTT
v_call: TRBV5-6; clone_size: .; d_call: TRBD2; j_call: TRBJ2-3; cdr3_aa: CASSLVSGSTDTQYF; cdr3_nt: TGTGCCAGCAGCTTGGTTAGCGGGAGCACAGATACGCAGTATTTT
v_call: TRBV19; clone_size: .; d_call: .; j_call: TRBJ1-5; cdr3_aa: CASRRSGYNQPQHF; cdr3_nt: TGTGCCAGTAGAAGGTCAGGGTACAATCAGCCCCAGCATTTT
v_call: TRBV5-5; clone_size: .; d_call: .; j_call: TRBJ2-1; cdr3_aa: CASSLDRGQLYNEQFF; cdr3_nt: TGTGCCAGCAGCTTGGACCGGGGCCAACTCTACAATGAGCAGTTCTTC
v_call: TRBV28; clone_size: .; d_call: .; j_call: TRBJ1-1; cdr3_aa: CASSFFGGVGAEAFF; cdr3_nt: TGTGCCAGCAGTTTTTTCGGAGGGGTGGGGGCTGAAGCTTTCTTT
v_call: TRBV18; clone_size: once; d_call: .; j_call: TRBJ2-1; cdr3_aa: CASSPGGRVDNEQFF; cdr3_nt: TGTGCCAGCTCACCGGGTGGCAGGGTTGACAATGAGCAGTTCTTC
v_call: TRBV29-1; clone_size: .; d_call: TRBD2; j_call: TRBJ2-1; cdr3_aa: CSVSPGGGYNEQFF; cdr3_nt: TGCAGCGTTAGTCCGGGAGGGGGGTACAATGAGCAGTTCTTC
v_call: TRBV10-1; clone_size: .; d_call: .; j_call: TRBJ1-1; cdr3_aa: CASTETQENTEAFF; cdr3_nt: TGCGCCAGCACGGAGACGCAGGAGAACACTGAAGCTTTCTTT
v_call: TRBV6-5; clone_size: .; d_call: TRBD1; j_call: TRBJ2-7; cdr3_aa: CASNLQGAVHEQYF; cdr3_nt: TGTGCCAGCAATTTACAGGGGGCTGTACACGAGCAGTACTTC
v_call: TRBV9; clone_size: .; d_call: TRBD1; j_call: TRBJ2-4; cdr3_aa: CASSVAETGPKNIQYF; cdr3_nt: TGTGCCAGCAGCGTAGCTGAGACAGGGCCCAAAAACATTCAGTACTTC
v_call: TRBV21-1; clone_size: few; d_call: .; j_call: TRBJ1-6; cdr3_aa: CASSKVSWGASSYNSPLHF; cdr3_nt: TGTGCCAGCAGCAAAGTCTCATGGGGGGCTAGCTCCTATAATTCACCCCTCCACTTT